A single sample is the source of the 28 T cell receptor beta chains below, sequenced in a study of OX40 agonist ivuxolimab in advanced cancers. Clones were sequenced by immunoSEQ multiplex PCR, and TCRdb holds only the in-frame ones, with some missing. Here the sample spans 8,500 to 13,000 clones, roughly 80% being singletons. The specimen comprised CD4+ or CD8+ T cells sorted from blood, sampled in a trial of the OX40 agonist ivuxolimab. These receptors all come from an adult with an advanced solid tumor such as melanoma, head and neck, liver or kidney cancer.

In its sample, this clone was seen a few times. V usage is TRBV29-1 and J usage is TRBJ2-1; no clear D gene. Germline CDR1 and CDR2: SQVTM and ANQGSEA. Trimming removed 4 bases from V and 0 bases from J, with 7 bases in between. The CDR3 is 13 residues long. CDR3 DNA sequence: TGCAGCGTTGTTCCTTTCTCCTACAATGAGCAGTTCTTC. Its protein is CSVVPFSYNEQFF.

The rearrangement links TRBV7-9 to TRBJ2-7, with 7 bases that match TRBD2. The germline V gene has CDR1 SEHNR and CDR2 FQNEAQ (reference sequence). The CDR3 is 15 residues long. The trim removed 5 bases at V and 2 bases at J, leaving 9 bases unmatched. CDR3 protein: CASSHEGLAAYEQYF. The CDR3, as DNA: TGTGCCAGCAGCCACGAAGGGCTAGCGGCCTACGAGCAGTACTTC.

This clone was picked up a small number of times. This chain links TRBV7-9 with TRBJ1-3, with D possibly TRBD1 on 5 matching bases. Germline V lookup: CDR1 SEHNR, CDR2 FQNEAQ (reference sequence). Trimming removed 3 bases at V and 2 bases at J, with 11 bases between. The CDR3 runs to 15 residues. CDR3 sequence reads: CASSLPRTTGNTIYF. CDR3 nucleotides: TGTGCCAGCAGCTTGCCGAGGACAACTGGAAACACCATATATTTT.

CDR3 loop: CASSFSNEQFF. The CDR3 DNA sequence: TGTGCCAGCAGCTTTAGCAATGAGCAGTTCTTC. The V and J genes are TRBV7-9 and TRBJ2-1, with unresolved D. The CDR3 is 11 residues long. Germline CDR1 SEHNR, CDR2 FQNEAQ (reference sequence). V was clipped by 3 bases and J by 6 bases, with 3 bases between them.

J is TRBJ1-5 and V is TRBV6-5; D remains unclear. With 6 bases removed from V and 0 bases from J, the gap between germline ends came to 12 bases. The CDR3 has 15 residues. Germline V CDR1 and CDR2: MNHEY, SVGAGI. The CDR3 loop is CASSPFWNSNQPQHF. The CDR3 bases are TGTGCCAGCAGCCCTTTTTGGAATAGCAATCAGCCCCAGCATTTT.

In its sample, this clone ranks as medium-sized. This chain uses TRBV2 with TRBJ2-1; TRBD2 matches at 10 bases. The V gene end was trimmed by 2 bases and the J gene end by 5 bases; junction bases not matched to a gene: 3. The CDR3 totals 15 residues. Germline CDR1 reads SNHLY; CDR2 reads FYNNEI. CDR3 sequence: CASSEILAGNNEQFF. The CDR3 DNA reads TGTGCCAGCAGTGAAATACTAGCGGGAAACAATGAGCAGTTCTTC.

This clone occurred a few times. The V gene is TRBV9, the J gene TRBJ1-1, with D perhaps matching TRBD1 (6 bases). The CDR3 has 14 residues. Germline V lookup: CDR1 SGDLS, CDR2 YYNGEE. V was cut by 5 bases and J by 1 base, with 12 bases left in between. The CDR3 spells CASRDLGGNTEAFF. CDR3 coding DNA: TGTGCCAGCAGGGATTTAGGGGGGAACACTGAAGCTTTCTTT.

This sequence joins TRBV19 and TRBJ2-2; TRBD2 aligns across 12 bases. Germline CDR1 is LNHDA and CDR2 is SQIVND (reference sequence). This CDR3 spans 15 amino acids. The junction had 4 bases not matched to a gene; V was cut back by 5 bases and J by 6 bases. The CDR3 DNA reads as TGTGCCAGTAGTGAGGGACTAGCGGGTGCCGGGGAGCTGTTTTTT. Translation gives CASSEGLAGAGELFF.

The rearrangement uses TRBV2 and TRBJ2-7; 9 positions match TRBD1. Looked up from germline, CDR1 is SNHLY and CDR2 is FYNNEI. The trim removed 2 bases at V and 4 bases at J, leaving 6 bases unmatched. The CDR3 has 15 amino acids. The chain's CDR3 is CASSEIGQGHYEQYF. The CDR3, as DNA: TGTGCCAGCAGTGAAATTGGACAGGGGCATTACGAGCAGTACTTC.

In this sample, this clone turned up once. The chain is built from TRBV7-9 and TRBJ1-6; TRBD1 might be the D (6 bases). The CDR3 contains 14 residues. V was clipped by 5 bases and J by 9 bases, with 14 bases between them. Germline CDR1 reads SEHNR; CDR2 reads FQNEAQ (reference sequence). CDR3 DNA: TGTGCCAGCAGCCCCGGGGGGCCCAGTTCACCCCTCCACTTT. Protein product: CASSPGGPSSPLHF.

This clone occurred once. The chain couples TRBV7-8 to TRBJ2-7, with 7 positions matching TRBD2. This CDR3 contains 17 residues. CDR1 is SGHVS and CDR2 is FQNEAQ in the germline V gene. J gave up 2 bases and V 0 bases, and 10 bases lay outside the gene matches. The CDR3 region has the DNA TGTGCCAGCAGCTTAGCCGGAGGGGCTAGCGGTGCCTACGAGCAGTACTTC. This translates into CASSLAGGASGAYEQYF.

CDR3 in DNA: TGTGCCAGCAGTGAACCCGGAGAGACAAGGAACGAGCAGTACTTC. It translates to CASSEPGETRNEQYF. The chain employs TRBV6-1 and TRBJ2-7; D remains unclear. Germline-derived CDR1 and CDR2 are MNHNS and SASEGT. There are 15 residues in the CDR3. Trimming took off 2 bases at V and 5 bases at J, with 16 bases between the two ends.

The CDR3 DNA follows: TGTGCCTGGAGTACCGGGACAGGGGAAAATGAGCAGTTCTTC. Protein sequence: CAWSTGTGENEQFF. The chain is built from TRBV30 and TRBJ2-1; 10 bases map to TRBD1. This CDR3 is 14 amino acids long. Germline V gene sequence: CDR1 GTSNPN, CDR2 SVGIG (reference sequence). After removal of 2 bases from V and 7 bases from J, the junction contained 5 bases not matched to a gene.

The rearrangement joins TRBV19 to TRBJ2-2; 10 positions agree with TRBD2. After removal of 5 bases from V and 2 bases from J, the junction contained 11 bases not matched to a gene. This CDR3 has 18 amino acids. The germline CDR1 and CDR2 sequences are LNHDA and SQIVND (reference sequence). CDR3 nucleotides: TGTGCCAGTAGTCCAGGGGTCCCTAGCGGGGGCAACACCGGGGAGCTGTTTTTT. Translation: CASSPGVPSGGNTGELFF.

The CDR3 nucleotides read TGTGCCAGTAGTACCGCCCCGGCAGGGCTCTATGGCTACACCTTC. Encoded protein: CASSTAPAGLYGYTF. The gene calls are TRBV19 and TRBJ1-2; D possibly corresponds to TRBD1 (5 bases). The germline V gene has CDR1 LNHDA and CDR2 SQIVND (reference sequence). This CDR3 contains 15 residues. Trimming removed 4 bases at V and 4 bases at J, with 16 bases between.

This chain joins TRBV29-1 and TRBJ2-5; D may be TRBD1 (5 bases). The J call may be wrong; the DNA end is better matched by TRBJ2-7. Germline V lookup: CDR1 SQVTM, CDR2 ANQGSEA. The CDR3 covers 12 residues. CDR3 amino acids: CSVEARDNEQYF. DNA for the CDR3: TGCAGCGTTGAAGCCAGGGATAACGAGCAGTACTTC.

In regard to this clone: Sequence at one end of the junction differs from germline and may be a read error. The CDR3 loop reads CASSLVTNEQYF. For the CDR3, the DNA is TGTGCCAGCAGCTTAGTTACTAACGAGCAGTACTTC. The V gene is TRBV5-3, the J gene TRBJ2-5; D is unclear. TRBJ2-7 matches the DNA end more closely, so the J call is doubtful. TRBV5-3 qualifies as an ORF whose function is uncertain. The CDR3 covers 12 residues.

The chain is built from TRBV19 and TRBJ1-2, with TRBD1 as a possible D gene (5 bases). V was trimmed by 6 bases and J by 5 bases, leaving 22 bases between them. CDR1 is LNHDA and CDR2 is SQIVND in the germline V gene (reference sequence). This CDR3 contains 16 residues. The CDR3 nucleotides are TGTGCCAGTAGATCCCCTGACAGAGAAGATGGGTATGGCTACACCTTC. This translates into CASRSPDREDGYGYTF.

CDR3 region: CASSSGEDGRHTQYF. CDR3 coding DNA: TGTGCCAGCAGCTCCGGTGAAGATGGGAGGCATACGCAGTATTTT. The V gene is TRBV5-4, the J gene TRBJ2-3, with a tentative D call TRBD2 (6 bases). The CDR3 covers 15 residues. The germline CDR1 and CDR2 sequences are SGHNT and YYREEE (reference sequence). V was trimmed by 3 bases and J by 7 bases, leaving 18 bases between them.

The J gene is TRBJ2-7, the V gene TRBV14; 8 bases match TRBD2. Germline CDR1 and CDR2: SGHDN and FVKESK. J lost 2 bases, V lost 4 bases, and 22 bases had no gene match. The CDR3 consists of 20 residues. CDR3 nucleotides: TGTGCCAGCAGCCCCCACCCGATTGGAGAACTAGCGGAATTGGCCTACGAGCAGTACTTC. Protein product: CASSPHPIGELAELAYEQYF.

The DNA of the CDR3 is TGTGCCAGCAGTTGGGGGACAGGGGCTTACGAGCAGTACTTC. Encoded protein: CASSWGTGAYEQYF. The chain joins TRBV27 to TRBJ2-7; 10 nucleotides match TRBD1. The germline gives CDR1 MNHEY, CDR2 SMNVEV (reference sequence). CDR3 length: 14 residues. V trimming: 4 bases; J trimming: 4 bases; junction bases outside the gene matches: 4.

CDR3 region: CASSSRGALDRFF. CDR3 nucleotides: TGTGCCAGCAGCTCCCGCGGGGCCCTCGATCGGTTCTTC. The chain uses TRBV7-2 and TRBJ2-1, with D maybe TRBD2 (6 bases). This CDR3 contains 13 residues. The V gene's germline CDR1 is SGHTA and CDR2 FQGNSA. Trimming took 4 bases from V and 15 from J, leaving 19 bases between them.

This rearrangement joins TRBV7-6 to TRBJ1-1, with D perhaps matching TRBD1 (5 bases). Germline lookup yields CDR1 SGHVS and CDR2 FNYEAQ. The CDR3 is 14 amino acids. Trimming left V 1 base short and J 1 base short, with 7 bases between. For the CDR3, the DNA is TGTGCCAGCAGCTTAGGGGGCACGAACACTGAAGCTTTCTTT. This sequence encodes CASSLGGTNTEAFF.

This clone was counted a few times. The J gene is TRBJ2-1, the V gene TRBV5-1; D is unresolved. Germline V gene lookup returns CDR1 SGHRS and CDR2 YFSETQ. The V gene lost 2 bases and the J gene lost 9 bases, with 9 bases spanning the gap. The CDR3 runs to 12 residues. This CDR3 is CASSFRTREQFF. The CDR3 DNA sequence: TGCGCCAGCAGCTTTCGAACCCGTGAGCAGTTCTTC.

In its sample, this clone ranks as medium-sized. The rearrangement links TRBV11-2 to TRBJ2-1, with 10 bases fitting TRBD2. V trimming: 7 bases; J trimming: 3 bases; junction bases outside the gene matches: 6. CDR1 is SGHAT and CDR2 is FQNNGV in the germline V gene. The CDR3 has 15 residues. The CDR3 nucleotides are TGTGCCAGCATGAGGACTAGCGGACACTACAATGAGCAGTTCTTC. It specifies CASMRTSGHYNEQFF. Full variable domain (remainder filled in from reference TRBV11-2 and TRBJ2-1): EAGVAQSPRYKIIEKRQSVAFWCNPISGHATLYWYQQILGQGPKLLIQFQNNGVVDDSQLPKDRFSAERLKGVDSTLKIQPAKLEDSAVYLCASMRTSGHYNEQFFGPGTRLTVL.

This clone was seen more than once but under ten times. The chain recombines TRBV4-1 with TRBJ2-1; D uncertain. The CDR3 covers 12 residues. V lost 0 bases and J lost 6, with 3 bases in between. The V gene's germline CDR1 is MGHRA and CDR2 YSYEKL. The CDR3 reads CASSQELNEQFF. The DNA of the CDR3 is TGCGCCAGCAGCCAAGAACTCAATGAGCAGTTCTTC.

In the case of this clone: One end of the junction fails to match germline, which may point to a read error. The V gene is TRBV7-9, the J gene TRBJ2-7; the match to TRBD2 covers 9 bases. Germline CDR1 and CDR2: SEHNR and FQNEAQ (reference sequence). CDR3 length equals 15 residues. Here the CDR3 DNA reads TGTGCCAGCAGCCCAGTAGCGGGAGCCTCCAACGAGCAGTACTTC. Encoded protein: CASSPVAGASNEQYF.

This rearrangement joins TRBV28 to TRBJ2-7; D not resolved. V dropped 5 bases and J dropped 2 bases, with 10 bases sitting between them. CDR1 MDHEN and CDR2 SYDVKM come from the germline V gene. This CDR3 is built from 13 residues. CDR3 region: CASSPLRAYEQYF. CDR3 DNA: TGTGCCAGCAGTCCCCTCCGCGCCTACGAGCAGTACTTC. The full variable domain, with the rest looked up from reference TRBV28 and TRBJ2-7, is DVKVTQSSRYLVKRTGEKVFLECVQDMDHENMFWYRQDPGLGLRLIYFSYDVKMKEKGDIPEGYSVSREKKERFSLILESASTNQTSMYLCASSPLRAYEQYFGPGTRLTVT.